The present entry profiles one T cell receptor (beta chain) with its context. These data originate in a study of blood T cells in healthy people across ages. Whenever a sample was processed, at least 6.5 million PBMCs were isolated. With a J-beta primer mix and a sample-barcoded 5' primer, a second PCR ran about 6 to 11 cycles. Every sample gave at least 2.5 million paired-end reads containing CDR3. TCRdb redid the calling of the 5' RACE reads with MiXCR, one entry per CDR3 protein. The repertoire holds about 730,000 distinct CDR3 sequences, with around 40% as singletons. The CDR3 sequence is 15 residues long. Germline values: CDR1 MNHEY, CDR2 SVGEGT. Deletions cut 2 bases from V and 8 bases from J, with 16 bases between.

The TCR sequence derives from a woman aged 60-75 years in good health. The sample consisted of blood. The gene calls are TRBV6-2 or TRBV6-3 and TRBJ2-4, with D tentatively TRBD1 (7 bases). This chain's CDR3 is CASSYPHRGGDIQYF. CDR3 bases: TGTGCCAGCAGTTACCCTCACAGGGGAGGAGACATTCAGTACTTC.